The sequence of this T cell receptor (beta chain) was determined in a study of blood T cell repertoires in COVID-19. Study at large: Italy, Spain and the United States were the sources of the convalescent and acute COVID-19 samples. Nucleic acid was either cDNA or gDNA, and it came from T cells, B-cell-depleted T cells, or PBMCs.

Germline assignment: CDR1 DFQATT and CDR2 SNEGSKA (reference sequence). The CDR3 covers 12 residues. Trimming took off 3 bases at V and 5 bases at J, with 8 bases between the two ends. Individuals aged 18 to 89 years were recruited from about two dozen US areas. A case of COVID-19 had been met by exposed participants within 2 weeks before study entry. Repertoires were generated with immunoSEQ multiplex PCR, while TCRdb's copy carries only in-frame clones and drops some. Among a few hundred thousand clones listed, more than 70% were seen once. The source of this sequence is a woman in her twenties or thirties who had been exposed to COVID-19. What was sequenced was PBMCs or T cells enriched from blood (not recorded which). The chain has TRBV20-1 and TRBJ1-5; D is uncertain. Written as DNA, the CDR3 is TGCAGTGCTAGTCGGGTCTATCAGCCCCAGCATTTT. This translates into CSASRVYQPQHF.